These 29 T cell receptor beta chains originate from one sample sequenced in a study of post-analysis software for immune sequencing data. General observations from the study: Controls showed lower frequencies than patients for several TRBV segments, and TRBV5-6, TRBV5-1 and TRBV20-1 were among these.

Unique molecular identifiers were carried by the TCR beta cDNA libraries. TCRdb itself ran the PCR reads through MiXCR, one entry per CDR3 protein. The sample lists hundreds of thousands of distinct CDR3 sequences, 53% occurring once. No cognate antigen is known for these TCRs. The specimen sequenced was blood. The receptors stem from a girl aged 5 to 17 with multiple sclerosis.

This clonotype was counted once. The DNA for the CDR3 is TGCAGTGCTACAGGGACAGGCAATGAGCAGTTCTTC. Encoded protein: CSATGTGNEQFF. V is TRBV20-1 and J is TRBJ2-1; 8 bases match TRBD1. Germline V gene sequence: CDR1 DFQATT, CDR2 SNEGSKA (reference sequence). After removal of 4 bases from V and 6 bases from J, the junction contained 2 bases not matched to a gene. The CDR3 has 12 amino acids.

This clonotype was picked up a small number of times. V and J are TRBV20-1 and TRBJ2-3; 10 positions agree with TRBD2. CDR1 and CDR2 (germline): DFQATT, SNEGSKA (reference sequence). This CDR3 region has 14 residues. V shed 4 bases, J shed 2 bases, and the junction held 3 bases outside the gene matches. The CDR3 DNA sequence: TGCAGTGCTATGACTAGCGGGTCCACAGATACGCAGTATTTT. It yields the protein CSAMTSGSTDTQYF.

In its sample, this clonotype was seen once. The chain employs TRBV5-1 and TRBJ2-5, with D uncertain. This CDR3 region has 15 residues. Deletions cut 4 bases from V and 5 bases from J, with 18 bases between. Germline V gene data show CDR1 as SGHRS and CDR2 as YFSETQ. The CDR3 DNA reads as TGCGCCAGCAGCACGGCCCTTCCCCGGCTGGAGACCCAGTACTTC. Protein: CASSTALPRLETQYF.

This clonotype was counted at least ten times. The chain employs TRBV12-3 or TRBV12-4 and TRBJ2-3, with TRBD2 as a possible D gene (6 bases). Trimming pared 2 bases from V and 6 bases from J, leaving 12 bases between. The CDR3 sequence is 14 residues long. The CDR3 DNA reads as TGTGCCAGCAGTTTACCACAAGGGAGGGATACGCAGTATTTT. Residues: CASSLPQGRDTQYF.

The V call is TRBV20-1, the J call TRBJ2-1; D is possibly TRBD1 (5 bases). CDR1 DFQATT and CDR2 SNEGSKA come from the germline V gene (reference sequence). The V end lost 3 bases, the J end lost 6 bases, and 9 bases lay between the germline ends. The CDR3 is 12 residues long. This CDR3 reads CSASLGVNEQFF. As DNA, the CDR3 is TGCAGTGCTAGCCTAGGGGTCAATGAGCAGTTCTTC.

Remarks on this clonotype: Sequence at one end of the junction differs from germline and may be a read error. This rearrangement joins TRBV5-1 to TRBJ1-1; D unclear. The CDR3 totals 13 residues. Germline CDR1 is SGHRS and CDR2 is YFSETQ. The CDR3 is CASSLWVNTESFF. CDR3 nucleotide sequence: TGCGCCAGCAGCTTGTGGGTGAACACTGAATCTTTCTTT.

The chain uses TRBV5-1 and TRBJ1-1, with D hard to call. The V gene lost 0 bases and the J gene lost 7 bases, with 10 bases spanning the gap. This CDR3 is 13 amino acids long. Germline V lookup: CDR1 SGHRS, CDR2 YFSETQ. The CDR3 sequence is CASSLGLPDEAFF. CDR3 bases: TGCGCCAGCAGCTTGGGGCTTCCCGATGAAGCTTTCTTT.

The rearrangement joins TRBV2 to TRBJ2-1; no clear D gene. Germline loops: CDR1 SNHLY, CDR2 FYNNEI. Trimming removed 3 bases at V and 14 bases at J, with 11 bases between. The CDR3 is 11 amino acids. Here the CDR3 reads CASSDGLWEFF. CDR3 coding DNA: TGTGCCAGCAGTGACGGCTTATGGGAGTTCTTC.

This clonotype was seen a few times. V gene TRBV6-2 or TRBV6-3 combines with J gene TRBJ2-3; TRBD2 matches 12 bases. V dropped 4 bases and J dropped 2; count of bases not matched to a gene: 4. In germline, CDR1 is MNHEY, CDR2 SVGEGT. The CDR3 consists of 16 residues. The CDR3 loop reads CASSWLAGGPTDTQYF. The CDR3 DNA is TGTGCCAGCAGTTGGCTAGCGGGAGGGCCCACAGATACGCAGTATTTT.

This clonotype turned up a few times. This chain uses TRBV9 with TRBJ2-1; 8 bases are shared with TRBD2. This CDR3 is 17 amino acids long. The V gene's germline CDR1 is SGDLS and CDR2 YYNGEE. The J segment lost 3 bases and the V segment lost 0 bases, leaving 8 bases of the junction unmatched. The CDR3 spells CASSVGDSGTFYNEQFF. CDR3 sequence (DNA): TGTGCCAGCAGCGTAGGCGATAGCGGGACCTTCTACAATGAGCAGTTCTTC. Using reference TRBV9 and TRBJ2-1 for the parts outside the CDR3, the full variable domain is DSGVTQTPKHLITATGQRVTLRCSPRSGDLSVYWYQQSLDQGLQFLIQYYNGEERAKGNILERFSAQQFPDLHSELNLSSLELGDSALYFCASSVGDSGTFYNEQFFGPGTRLTVL.

This clonotype was detected a few times. This could be a read error, since a much larger clone is one nucleotide away. The chain recombines TRBV9 with TRBJ2-7; TRBD2 matches at 10 bases. Germline assignment: CDR1 SGDLS and CDR2 YYNGEE. Losses at the gene ends were 3 bases for V and 2 bases for J; bases not matched to a gene: 5. The CDR3 length is 15 residues. The CDR3 here is CASSASGGGTYEQYF. In DNA form, the CDR3 reads TGTGCCAGCAGCGCCAGCGGGGGGGGCACCTACGAGCAGTACTTC.

Concerning this clonotype itself: A junction boundary mismatches the germline segment, possibly from a read error. The V gene is TRBV7-7, the J gene TRBJ2-1; the D call may be TRBD1 or TRBD2 (6 bases each). This CDR3 has 14 amino acids. Germline V gene data show CDR1 as SSHAT and CDR2 as FNYEAQ (reference sequence). In DNA, the CDR3 is TGTGCTAGCAGCCCCGGGGGCGCGAGCAATGAGCAGTTCTTC. Protein: CASSPGGASNEQFF.

This clonotype was counted a few times. CDR3: CASSLFGWREGQYF. Written as DNA, the CDR3 is TGCGCCAGCAGCTTGTTCGGGTGGAGGGAAGGCCAGTACTTC. The chain uses TRBV5-1 and TRBJ2-7, with D possibly matching TRBD2 (6 bases). CDR1 is SGHRS and CDR2 is YFSETQ in the germline V gene. The germline V and J ends were trimmed by 1 base and 10 bases, with 18 bases remaining between them. The CDR3 extends over 14 amino acids.

To note about this clonotype: One junction end disagrees with the germline gene, perhaps due to a read error. The CDR3 is CSARPQPGRNYSYTF. The CDR3 DNA reads TGCAGTGCTCGACCTCAGCCGGGACGGAACTATAGCTACACCTTC. The chain employs TRBV20-1 and TRBJ1-2; weak D call: TRBD1 (5 bases). CDR3 size: 15 residues. Germline CDR1 reads DFQATT; CDR2 reads SNEGSKA (reference sequence).

The V call is TRBV12-3 or TRBV12-4, the J call TRBJ1-5; D possibly corresponds to TRBD1 (5 bases). Between the trimmed V and J ends, which lost 7 bases and 4 bases, there was a span of 14 bases. This CDR3 contains 14 residues. The DNA for the CDR3 is TGTGCCAGCACCCAAGGGCAGGGAAATCAGCCCCAGCATTTT. As protein: CASTQGQGNQPQHF.

The V and J genes are TRBV29-1 and TRBJ2-1; TRBD2 aligns across 12 bases. The V segment lost 5 bases and the J segment 1 base; nucleotides outside the gene matches: 0. The CDR3 consists of 14 residues. CDR1 SQVTM and CDR2 ANQGSEA come from the germline V gene. Written as DNA, the CDR3 is TGCAGCGTTCTAGCGGGAGGGTCCTACAATGAGCAGTTCTTC. The encoded protein is CSVLAGGSYNEQFF.

The genes are TRBV5-1 and TRBJ1-2; D call uncertain. V was trimmed by 4 bases and J by 2 bases, leaving 12 bases between them. Looked up from germline, CDR1 is SGHRS and CDR2 is YFSETQ. CDR3 size: 14 residues. Here the CDR3 DNA reads TGCGCCAGCAGCCCTTGGGAGCCAAACTATGGCTACACCTTC. Protein: CASSPWEPNYGYTF.

This clonotype was seen only a few times. The gene calls are TRBV5-1 and TRBJ2-3; D is perhaps TRBD2 (5 bases). Germline V gene sequence: CDR1 SGHRS, CDR2 YFSETQ. The CDR3 totals 13 residues. Between the trimmed V and J ends, which lost 3 bases and 4 bases, there was a span of 9 bases. CDR3 in DNA: TGCGCCAGCAGCTCAGGAGGTTCAGATACGCAGTATTTT. This translates into CASSSGGSDTQYF. The whole variable domain, remainder taken from reference TRBV5-1 and TRBJ2-3, is KAGVTQTPRYLIKTRGQQVTLSCSPISGHRSVSWYQQTPGQGLQFLFEYFSETQRNKGNFPGRFSGRQFSNSRSEMNVSTLELGDSALYLCASSSGGSDTQYFGPGTRLTVL.

The chain recombines TRBV4-2 with TRBJ2-7, with 11 bases lining up with TRBD2. Germline V gene lookup returns CDR1 LGHNA and CDR2 YNFKEQ. The CDR3 spans 15 residues. Unmatched junction bases numbered 4, after V lost 4 bases and J lost 2 bases. This chain's CDR3 is CASSRGTSGPYEQYF. Written as DNA, the CDR3 is TGTGCCAGCAGCCGAGGGACTAGCGGACCCTACGAGCAGTACTTC.

V gene TRBV7-3 combines with J gene TRBJ2-1, with D possibly TRBD1 on 5 matching bases. Trimming cost V 2 bases and J 7 bases, with 9 bases left between them. This CDR3 is 13 amino acids long. Germline V CDR1 and CDR2: SGHTA, FQGTGA. The CDR3 DNA is TGTGCCAGCAGCTTAGACCGACAGAATGAGCAGTTCTTC. It codes for CASSLDRQNEQFF.

This sequence joins TRBV7-8 and TRBJ1-5, with 7 bases aligning to TRBD1. Germline lookup yields CDR1 SGHVS and CDR2 FQNEAQ. This CDR3 spans 14 amino acids. V lost 8 bases and J lost 6; bases outside the gene matches: 10. CDR3 bases: TGTGCCAGCGCAAGAGACAGGGTCAGTCAGCCCCAGCATTTT. The encoded protein is CASARDRVSQPQHF.

The rearrangement joins TRBV6-5 to TRBJ2-7, with 12 bases identical to TRBD1. The CDR3 has 14 amino acids. Losses at the gene ends were 2 bases for V and 6 bases for J; bases not matched to a gene: 2. Germline V gene sequence: CDR1 MNHEY, CDR2 SVGAGI. The CDR3 region has the DNA TGTGCCAGCAGTTACGGGACAGGGGGCACCGAGCAGTACTTC. Its translation is CASSYGTGGTEQYF.

This clonotype was counted between two and nine times. This sequence joins TRBV29-1 and TRBJ2-7; the D call may be TRBD1 or TRBD2 (5 bases each). Germline V gives CDR1 SQVTM, CDR2 ANQGSEA. The CDR3 runs to 13 residues. V shed 4 bases and J shed 5 bases, with 15 bases lying between them. In DNA, the CDR3 is TGCAGCGTTGCGGGGCGGGCCTCGAACGAGCAGTACTTC. Translation gives CSVAGRASNEQYF.

V usage is TRBV2 and J usage is TRBJ2-7, with 10 bases that match TRBD2. The DNA end favors TRBJ2-5, so the J call may be wrong. This CDR3 contains 16 residues. CDR1 and CDR2 from the germline V gene are SNHLY and FYNNEI. CDR3 amino acids: CASSTQGTSATSTQYF. The CDR3 DNA reads as TGTGCCAGCAGTACCCAAGGGACTAGCGCGACTTCGACCCAGTACTTC.

The CDR3 DNA sequence: TGCAGCGTTGGAGGAGAGCGGGGGGCCACGGCCTACGAGCAGTACTTC. Its protein product is CSVGGERGATAYEQYF. The rearrangement uses TRBV29-1 and TRBJ2-7; 9 nucleotides agree with TRBD2. The V segment lost 4 bases and the J segment 2 bases; nucleotides outside the gene matches: 12. In germline, CDR1 is SQVTM, CDR2 ANQGSEA. The CDR3 contains 16 residues.

The chain joins TRBV12-3 or TRBV12-4 to TRBJ2-7; 13 nucleotides agree with TRBD2. V trimming: 6 bases; J trimming: 6 bases; junction bases outside the gene matches: 2. This CDR3 has 13 residues. Here the CDR3 DNA reads TGTGCCAGCAGGAGGACTAGCGGGAGCGAGCAGTACTTC. Translated: CASRRTSGSEQYF.

The V gene is TRBV29-1, the J gene TRBJ1-1; unclear D gene. The CDR3 length is 14 residues. Germline V CDR1 and CDR2: SQVTM, ANQGSEA. The germline V and J ends were trimmed by 6 bases and 3 bases, with 17 bases remaining between them. The CDR3 DNA reads as TGCAGCGTGCCTGTCCCCCCGGGCGACACTGAAGCTTTCTTT. Translated: CSVPVPPGDTEAFF.

This clonotype has a handful of counts. The chain couples TRBV12-3 or TRBV12-4 to TRBJ1-2; 8 nucleotides agree with TRBD1. This CDR3 is 13 amino acids long. V was clipped by 4 bases and J by 4 bases; unmatched bases: 2. CDR3 nucleotide sequence: TGTGCCAGCAGTTGGGGACAGGTCTATGGCTACACCTTC. It is translated as CASSWGQVYGYTF.

This chain uses TRBV2 with TRBJ1-1, with a possible D match to TRBD1 (6 bases). CDR1 and CDR2 (germline): SNHLY, FYNNEI. The V end lost 6 bases, the J end lost 3 bases, and 20 bases lay between the germline ends. This CDR3 is built from 16 residues. CDR3 nucleotide sequence: TGTGCCAGCAGCCCCGGGACACCCCATCGCGACACTGAAGCTTTCTTT. Protein product: CASSPGTPHRDTEAFF.